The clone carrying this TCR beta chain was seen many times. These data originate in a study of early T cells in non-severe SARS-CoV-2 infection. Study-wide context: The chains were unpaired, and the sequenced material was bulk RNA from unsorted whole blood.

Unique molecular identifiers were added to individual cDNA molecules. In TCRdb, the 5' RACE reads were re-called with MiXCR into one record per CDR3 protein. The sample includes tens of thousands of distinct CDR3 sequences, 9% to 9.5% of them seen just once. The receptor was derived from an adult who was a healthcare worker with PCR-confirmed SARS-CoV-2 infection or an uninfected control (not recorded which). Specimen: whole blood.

The CDR3 nucleotides are TGTGCCAGCAGTTATAGCGGGGGGGATAACACAGATACGCAGTATTTT. This encodes CASSYSGGDNTDTQYF. This chain links TRBV6-5 with TRBJ2-3, with 11 nucleotides matching TRBD2. CDR3 length equals 16 residues. The ends lost 3 bases at V and 2 bases at J; junction bases unmatched: 4. Germline V gene data show CDR1 as MNHEY and CDR2 as SVGAGI.